This entry lists 22 T cell receptor beta chains sequenced from one sample in a study of cytomegalovirus exposure and HLA in healthy donors. The study ran its PCR with 60 Vbeta and 13 Jbeta primers. TCRdb's copy holds only in-frame clones and misses some; the assay was immunoSEQ multiplex PCR. This sample has approximately 160,000 clones, with roughly 70% found just once. Sequencing was performed on PBMCs. Every receptor here comes from a woman in her thirties or forties in good health and CMV-seropositive.

The J gene is TRBJ1-2, the V gene TRBV28; 12 positions match TRBD1. V was clipped by 3 bases and J by 2 bases; unmatched bases: 4. The CDR3 covers 16 residues. The germline gives CDR1 MDHEN, CDR2 SYDVKM. CDR3 DNA: TGTGCCAGCAGTTTGGGGGGACAGGGGGCGAACTATGGCTACACCTTC. This translates into CASSLGGQGANYGYTF.

The V and J genes are TRBV5-6 and TRBJ1-4; 7 bases line up with TRBD1. The CDR3 totals 13 residues. Germline trimming cut 4 bases from V and 8 bases from J; bases unmatched to any gene: 5. Germline V gene data show CDR1 as SGHDT and CDR2 as YYEEEE. This chain's CDR3 is CASSDRVEEKLFF. CDR3 nucleotide sequence: TGTGCCAGCAGCGACAGGGTCGAGGAAAAACTGTTTTTT.

The chain links TRBV2 to TRBJ1-1; TRBD1 matches 9 bases. Germline lookup yields CDR1 SNHLY and CDR2 FYNNEI. With 9 bases clipped from V and 4 bases from J, the junction kept 6 bases outside the gene matches. CDR3 length: 13 amino acids. The DNA for the CDR3 is TGTGCCAGTAACAGGGGGCAAGGCACTGAAGCTTTCTTT. It codes for CASNRGQGTEAFF.

J is TRBJ2-1 and V is TRBV5-1; 9 positions agree with TRBD2. CDR1 and CDR2 (germline): SGHRS, YFSETQ. V trimming: 5 bases; J trimming: 7 bases; junction bases outside the gene matches: 10. The CDR3 covers 15 residues. The CDR3 coding sequence is TGCGCCAGCAGTAGAGCGGGGGGCGACTCAAATGAGCAGTTCTTC. It encodes CASSRAGGDSNEQFF.

The CDR3 DNA follows: TGTGCCAGCAGCTACGTATCAGGGGATAATGAAAAACTGTTTTTT. It yields the protein CASSYVSGDNEKLFF. V gene TRBV6-6 combines with J gene TRBJ1-4, with D perhaps TRBD1 (6 bases). CDR3 length: 15 residues. Trimming pared 6 bases from V and 4 bases from J, leaving 15 bases between. The germline V gene has CDR1 MNHNY and CDR2 SVGAGI (reference sequence).

The CDR3 region is CSVASGQAFTEAFF. CDR3 nucleotides: TGCAGCGTTGCGTCAGGACAGGCGTTCACTGAAGCTTTCTTT. This chain joins TRBV29-1 and TRBJ1-1; 7 nucleotides line up with TRBD1. This CDR3 has 14 amino acids. Trimming at V came to 4 bases and at J to 4 bases, leaving 9 bases not matched to a gene. Germline V gives CDR1 SQVTM, CDR2 ANQGSEA.

The chain recombines TRBV5-5 with TRBJ2-3; 9 bases line up with TRBD2. Per the germline V gene, CDR1 is SGHKS and CDR2 is YYEKEE (reference sequence). The CDR3 sequence is 19 residues long. V was clipped by 6 bases and J by 4 bases; unmatched bases: 21. The CDR3 DNA sequence: TGTGCCAGCATCCCGACCTACCCCCCCTCAGGGACTAGCCCAGATACGCAGTATTTT. Translating gives CASIPTYPPSGTSPDTQYF.

The V and J genes are TRBV4-3 and TRBJ2-3; perhaps TRBD2 as D (5 bases). Looked up from germline, CDR1 is LGHNA and CDR2 is YSLEER. The ends were cut back, 0 bases at V and 0 bases at J, with 16 bases in the middle. CDR3 length equals 18 residues. CDR3 nucleotides: TGCGCCAGCAGCCAAGATCGGGAAGGCAGAGAGAGCACAGATACGCAGTATTTT. This translates into CASSQDREGRESTDTQYF.

This clone was seen a handful of times. V and J are TRBV4-2 and TRBJ2-7; 9 nucleotides match TRBD2. V lost 0 bases and J lost 0; bases outside the gene matches: 6. Germline-derived CDR1 and CDR2 are LGHNA and YNFKEQ. The CDR3 is 17 residues long. In DNA form, the CDR3 reads TGTGCCAGCAGCCAAGATGTCGCTAGCGGGAACTCCTACGAGCAGTACTTC. Protein product: CASSQDVASGNSYEQYF.

The chain uses TRBV7-9 and TRBJ2-7; 7 nucleotides align to TRBD2. The germline V gene has CDR1 SEHNR and CDR2 FQNEAQ (reference sequence). J was trimmed by 2 bases and V by 4 bases; bases with no gene match: 5. The CDR3 covers 14 residues. The CDR3 DNA follows: TGTGCCAGCAGCTCCGGGGGGTTAACCTACGAGCAGTACTTC. This codes for CASSSGGLTYEQYF. The full variable domain, with the rest looked up from reference TRBV7-9 and TRBJ2-7, is DTGVSQNPRHKITKRGQNVTFRCDPISEHNRLYWYRQTLGQGPEFLTYFQNEAQLEKSRLLSDRFSAERPKGSFSTLEIQRTEQGDSAMYLCASSSGGLTYEQYFGPGTRLTVT.

V and J are TRBV27 and TRBJ1-2; possibly TRBD1 for D (6 bases). The CDR3 length is 15 residues. Trimming removed 4 bases from V and 1 base from J, with 13 bases in between. In germline, CDR1 is MNHEY, CDR2 SMNVEV (reference sequence). The CDR3 DNA reads TGTGCCAGCAGTTCCCACAGGGCTAATAACTATGGCTACACCTTC. Translating gives CASSSHRANNYGYTF.

The V gene is TRBV6-5, the J gene TRBJ2-7, with 9 bases matching TRBD1. Germline values: CDR1 MNHEY, CDR2 SVGAGI. Losses at the gene ends were 5 bases for V and 5 bases for J; bases not matched to a gene: 7. The CDR3 covers 14 residues. The CDR3 protein is CASSPGTGTHEQYF. CDR3 coding DNA: TGTGCCAGCAGTCCCGGGACAGGGACCCACGAGCAGTACTTC.

The chain recombines TRBV18 with TRBJ1-1; D not certain. Germline lookup yields CDR1 KGHSH and CDR2 LQKENI. Between the trimmed V and J ends, which lost 0 bases and 0 bases, there was a span of 5 bases. The CDR3 contains 14 residues. CDR3 nucleotides: TGTGCCAGCTCACCACCGGGCCTGAACACTGAAGCTTTCTTT. It is translated as CASSPPGLNTEAFF.

This chain links TRBV5-1 with TRBJ2-1, with TRBD2 matching 8 bases. V dropped 2 bases and J dropped 5; count of bases not matched to a gene: 6. CDR1 SGHRS and CDR2 YFSETQ come from the germline V gene. CDR3 size: 15 residues. The CDR3 DNA sequence: TGCGCCAGCAGCTTCCTAGCGGGCGGGGACAATGAGCAGTTCTTC. Its protein product is CASSFLAGGDNEQFF.

This clone came up a few times. The chain links TRBV6-6 to TRBJ2-7; D is uncertain. Germline CDR1 and CDR2: MNHNY and SVGAGI (reference sequence). The length of the CDR3 is 14 residues. Between the trimmed V and J ends, which lost 2 bases and 2 bases, there was a span of 10 bases. CDR3: CASSYDQVAYEQYF. CDR3 coding DNA: TGTGCCAGCAGTTACGATCAGGTTGCCTACGAGCAGTACTTC.

CDR3 loop: CASSLIQGNTGELFF. CDR3 sequence (DNA): TGTGCCAGCAGCCTAATCCAGGGGAACACCGGGGAGCTGTTTTTT. The chain is built from TRBV6-5 and TRBJ2-2; tentatively, D is TRBD1 (5 bases). There are 15 residues in the CDR3. The V end lost 6 bases, the J end lost 1 base, and 12 bases lay between the germline ends. CDR1 and CDR2 (germline): MNHEY, SVGAGI.

The chain links TRBV2 to TRBJ2-7; 11 bases are a match to TRBD2. This CDR3 spans 18 amino acids. Germline lookup yields CDR1 SNHLY and CDR2 FYNNEI. J gave up 3 bases and V 0 bases, and 10 bases lay outside the gene matches. Here the CDR3 reads CASSEALPELAGDYEQYF. The CDR3 DNA follows: TGTGCCAGCAGTGAAGCGCTTCCCGAACTAGCGGGGGACTACGAGCAGTACTTC.

This chain joins TRBV28 and TRBJ2-5, with TRBD2 matching 8 bases. With V trimmed by 6 bases and J by 2 bases, 2 bases remained unmatched. This CDR3 region has 13 residues. Germline V gene lookup returns CDR1 MDHEN and CDR2 SYDVKM. CDR3 nucleotide sequence: TGTGCCAGCAGCCCGGGGGGGCAAGAGACCCAGTACTTC. This gives the protein CASSPGGQETQYF.

The CDR3 sequence: CASSGRTGSNTEAFF. The CDR3, as DNA: TGTGCCAGCTCAGGCCGCACAGGGTCTAACACTGAAGCTTTCTTT. This chain uses TRBV18 with TRBJ1-1; TRBD1 might be the D (6 bases). The CDR3 contains 15 residues. Looked up from germline, CDR1 is KGHSH and CDR2 is LQKENI. Trimming removed 5 bases from V and 2 bases from J, with 15 bases in between.

CDR3 in amino acids: CASQTGVNTEAFF. CDR3 bases: TGTGCCAGCCAAACAGGGGTGAACACTGAAGCTTTCTTT. The J gene is TRBJ1-1, the V gene TRBV6-5; 7 bases match TRBD1. The CDR3 contains 13 residues. Germline CDR1 and CDR2: MNHEY and SVGAGI. Trimming took 8 bases from V and 0 from J; bases not matched to a gene: 3.

The chain couples TRBV27 to TRBJ2-7; 8 positions agree with TRBD1. Germline CDR1 is MNHEY and CDR2 is SMNVEV (reference sequence). This CDR3 is built from 16 residues. With 5 bases clipped from V and 2 bases from J, the junction kept 11 bases outside the gene matches. The CDR3 protein is CASSPRTGTGTYEQYF. CDR3 nucleotide sequence: TGTGCCAGCAGTCCAAGAACCGGGACAGGCACCTACGAGCAGTACTTC.

The DNA of the CDR3 is TGCGCCAGCAGCCAAGATTTCGAGACAGGGAGAATGGATACGCAGTATTTT. The encoded protein is CASSQDFETGRMDTQYF. The V call is TRBV4-3, the J call TRBJ2-3; 7 bases are a match to TRBD1. V gave up 0 bases and J gave up 6 bases; unmatched junction bases: 12. Per the germline V gene, CDR1 is LGHNA and CDR2 is YSLEER. The CDR3 length is 17 residues.